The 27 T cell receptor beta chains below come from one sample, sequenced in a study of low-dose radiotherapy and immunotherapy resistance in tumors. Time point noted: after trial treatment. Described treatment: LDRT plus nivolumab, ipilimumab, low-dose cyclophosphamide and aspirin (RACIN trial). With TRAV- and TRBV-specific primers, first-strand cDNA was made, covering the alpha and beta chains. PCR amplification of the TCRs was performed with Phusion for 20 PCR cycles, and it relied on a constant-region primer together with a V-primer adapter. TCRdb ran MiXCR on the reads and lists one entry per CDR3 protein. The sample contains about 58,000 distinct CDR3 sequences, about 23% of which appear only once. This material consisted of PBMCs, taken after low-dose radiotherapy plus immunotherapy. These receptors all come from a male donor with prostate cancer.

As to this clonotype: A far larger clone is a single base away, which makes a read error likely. CDR3 amino acids: CSSSELAHRSYNEQFF. Written as DNA, the CDR3 is TGTTCCAGCAGTGAATTGGCCCACCGCTCCTACAATGAGCAGTTCTTC. The gene calls are TRBV6-5 and TRBJ2-1; no reliable D call. Per the germline V gene, CDR1 is MNHEY and CDR2 is SVGAGI. CDR3 length equals 16 residues.

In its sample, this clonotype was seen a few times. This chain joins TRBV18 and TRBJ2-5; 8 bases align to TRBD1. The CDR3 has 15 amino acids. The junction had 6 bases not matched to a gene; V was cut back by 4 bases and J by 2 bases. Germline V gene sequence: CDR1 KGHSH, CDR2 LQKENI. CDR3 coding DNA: TGTGCCAGCTCACTGGAGACAGGGGAACAAGAGACCCAGTACTTC. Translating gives CASSLETGEQETQYF.

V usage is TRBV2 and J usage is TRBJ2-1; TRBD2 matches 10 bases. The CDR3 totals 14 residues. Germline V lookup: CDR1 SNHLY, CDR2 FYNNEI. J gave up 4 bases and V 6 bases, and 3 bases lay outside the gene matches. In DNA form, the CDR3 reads TGTGCCAGCAGCCGACTAGCGGGTTACAATGAGCAGTTCTTC. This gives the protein CASSRLAGYNEQFF. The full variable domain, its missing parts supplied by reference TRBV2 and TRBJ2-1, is EPEVTQTPSHQVTQMGQEVILRCVPISNHLYFYWYRQILGQKVEFLVSFYNNEISEKSEIFDDQFSVERPDGSNFTLKIRSTKLEDSAMYFCASSRLAGYNEQFFGPGTRLTVL.

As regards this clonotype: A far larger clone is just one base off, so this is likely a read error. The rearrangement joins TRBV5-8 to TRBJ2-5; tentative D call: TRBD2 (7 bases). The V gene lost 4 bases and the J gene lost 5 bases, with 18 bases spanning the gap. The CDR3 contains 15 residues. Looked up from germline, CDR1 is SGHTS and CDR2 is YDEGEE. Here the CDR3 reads CASSKSTRGGETQYF. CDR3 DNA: TGTGCCAGCAGCAAGAGTACTAGGGGGGGGGAGACCCAGTACTTC.

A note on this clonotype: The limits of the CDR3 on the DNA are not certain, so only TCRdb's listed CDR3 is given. The CDR3 sequence is CASSLTVAGGSGELFFF. The rearrangement joins TRBV7-3 to TRBJ2-2; the D segment call TRBD2 is taken from the table without a DNA check. Inclusive of both ends, the CDR3 amounts to 17 amino acids. Looked up from germline, CDR1 is SGHTA and CDR2 is FQGTGA.

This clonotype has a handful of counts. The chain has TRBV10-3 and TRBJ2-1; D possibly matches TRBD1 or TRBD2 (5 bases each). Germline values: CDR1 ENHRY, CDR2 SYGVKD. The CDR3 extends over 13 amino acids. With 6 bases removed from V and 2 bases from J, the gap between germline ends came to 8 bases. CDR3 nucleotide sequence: TGTGCCATCAGGGGGGACGCCTACAATGAGCAGTTCTTC. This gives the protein CAIRGDAYNEQFF.

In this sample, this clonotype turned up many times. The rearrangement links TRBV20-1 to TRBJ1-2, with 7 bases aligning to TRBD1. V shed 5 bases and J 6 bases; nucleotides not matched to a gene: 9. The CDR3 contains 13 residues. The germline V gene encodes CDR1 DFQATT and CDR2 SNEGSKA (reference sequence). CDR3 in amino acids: CSAADRDSHGYTF. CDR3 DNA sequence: TGCAGTGCTGCAGACAGGGATTCTCATGGCTACACCTTC.

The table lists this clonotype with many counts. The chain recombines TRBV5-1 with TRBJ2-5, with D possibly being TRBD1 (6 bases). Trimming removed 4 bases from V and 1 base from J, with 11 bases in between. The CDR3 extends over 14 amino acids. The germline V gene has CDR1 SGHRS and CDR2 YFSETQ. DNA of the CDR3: TGCGCCAGCAGCCGGGACACATCCCAAGAGACCCAGTACTTC. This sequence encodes CASSRDTSQETQYF.

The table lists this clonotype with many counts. CDR3 sequence reads: CASSSGGGFGIEAFF. CDR3 coding DNA: TGCGCCAGCAGCTCCGGTGGCGGGTTTGGTATTGAAGCTTTCTTT. The V gene is TRBV5-1, the J gene TRBJ1-1; D gene uncertain. The CDR3 spans 15 residues. In germline, CDR1 is SGHRS, CDR2 YFSETQ. The V end lost 3 bases, the J end lost 7 bases, and 19 bases lay between the germline ends.

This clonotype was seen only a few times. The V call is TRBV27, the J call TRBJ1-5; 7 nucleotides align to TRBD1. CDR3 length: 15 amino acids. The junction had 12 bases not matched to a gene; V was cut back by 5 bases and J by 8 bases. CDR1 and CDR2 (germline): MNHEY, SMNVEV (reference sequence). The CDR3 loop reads CASSPETGPYEPQHF. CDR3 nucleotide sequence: TGTGCCAGCAGTCCCGAGACAGGGCCCTACGAGCCCCAGCATTTT.

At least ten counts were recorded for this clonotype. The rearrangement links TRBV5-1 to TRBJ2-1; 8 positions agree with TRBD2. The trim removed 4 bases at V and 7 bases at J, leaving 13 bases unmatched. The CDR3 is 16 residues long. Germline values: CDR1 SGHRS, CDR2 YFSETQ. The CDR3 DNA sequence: TGCGCCAGCAGCGCCGGTAGTGGCGGGAGGTTTAATGAGCAGTTCTTC. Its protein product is CASSAGSGGRFNEQFF.

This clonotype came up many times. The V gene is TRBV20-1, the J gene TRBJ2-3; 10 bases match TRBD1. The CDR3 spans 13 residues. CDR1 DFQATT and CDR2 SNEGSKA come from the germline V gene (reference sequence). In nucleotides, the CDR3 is TGCAGCGCGGGACAGGGGATGTCGGATACGCAGTATTTT. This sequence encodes CSAGQGMSDTQYF.

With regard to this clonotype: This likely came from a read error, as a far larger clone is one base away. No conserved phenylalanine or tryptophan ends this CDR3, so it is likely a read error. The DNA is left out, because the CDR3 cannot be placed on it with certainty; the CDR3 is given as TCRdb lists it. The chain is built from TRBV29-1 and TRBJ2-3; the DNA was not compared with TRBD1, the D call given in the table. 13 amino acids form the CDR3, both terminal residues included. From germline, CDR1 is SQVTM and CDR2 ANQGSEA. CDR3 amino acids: CSVAAGAQETQYL.

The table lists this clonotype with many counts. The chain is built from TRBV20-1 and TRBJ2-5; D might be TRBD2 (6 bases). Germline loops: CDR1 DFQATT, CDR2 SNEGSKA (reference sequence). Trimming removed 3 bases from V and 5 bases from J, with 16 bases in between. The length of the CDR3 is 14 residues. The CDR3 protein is CSASPAGARETQYF. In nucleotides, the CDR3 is TGCAGTGCTAGCCCAGCGGGCGCGAGGGAGACCCAGTACTTC.

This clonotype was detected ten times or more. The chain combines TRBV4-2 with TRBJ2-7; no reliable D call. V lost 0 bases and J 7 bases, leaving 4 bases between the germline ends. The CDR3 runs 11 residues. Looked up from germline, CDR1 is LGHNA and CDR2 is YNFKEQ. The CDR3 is CASSQEREQYF. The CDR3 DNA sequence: TGTGCCAGCAGCCAAGAGCGGGAGCAGTACTTC.

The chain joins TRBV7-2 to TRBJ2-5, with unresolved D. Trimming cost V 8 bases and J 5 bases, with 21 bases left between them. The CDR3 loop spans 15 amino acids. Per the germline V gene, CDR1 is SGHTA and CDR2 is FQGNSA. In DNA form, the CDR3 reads TGTGCCAGCCGCCGTGGTAGCTCTAAAGACGAGACCCAGTACTTC. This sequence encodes CASRRGSSKDETQYF.

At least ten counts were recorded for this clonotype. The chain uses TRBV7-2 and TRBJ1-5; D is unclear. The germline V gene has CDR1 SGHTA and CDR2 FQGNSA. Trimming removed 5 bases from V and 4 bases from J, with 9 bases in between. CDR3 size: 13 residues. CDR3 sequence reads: CASSPVWNQPQHF. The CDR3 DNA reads TGTGCCAGCAGCCCCGTTTGGAATCAGCCCCAGCATTTT.

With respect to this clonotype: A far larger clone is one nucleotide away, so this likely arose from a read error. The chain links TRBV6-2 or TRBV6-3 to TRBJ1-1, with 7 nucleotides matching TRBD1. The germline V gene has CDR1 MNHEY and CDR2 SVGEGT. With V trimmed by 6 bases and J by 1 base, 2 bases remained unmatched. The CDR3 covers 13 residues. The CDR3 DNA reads TGTGCCAGCAGACGGACAGGGAACACTGAAGCTTTCTTT. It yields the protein CASRRTGNTEAFF.

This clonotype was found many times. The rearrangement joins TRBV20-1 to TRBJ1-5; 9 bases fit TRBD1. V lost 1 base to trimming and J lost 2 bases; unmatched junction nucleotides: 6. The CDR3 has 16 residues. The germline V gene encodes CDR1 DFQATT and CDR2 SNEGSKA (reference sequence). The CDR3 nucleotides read TGCAGTGCTAGAGGGACACAGGGGGCGGGCAATCAGCCCCAGCATTTT. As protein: CSARGTQGAGNQPQHF.

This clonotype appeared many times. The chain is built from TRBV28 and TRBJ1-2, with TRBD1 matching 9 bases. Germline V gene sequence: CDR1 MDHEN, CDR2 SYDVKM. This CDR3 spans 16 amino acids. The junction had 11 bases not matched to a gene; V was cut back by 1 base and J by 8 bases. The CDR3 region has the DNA TGTGCCAGCAGTTTATTCAGGACAGGGGTAGGGAGGGGCTACACCTTC. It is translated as CASSLFRTGVGRGYTF.

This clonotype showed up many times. The CDR3 region is CASKSNRDRGRTGELFF. Here the CDR3 DNA reads TGTGCCAGCAAATCAAACCGGGACAGGGGGCGGACCGGGGAGCTGTTTTTT. J is TRBJ2-2 and V is TRBV12-3 or TRBV12-4; 12 bases align to TRBD1. The CDR3 consists of 17 residues. Trimming removed 7 bases from V and 5 bases from J; junction bases left unmatched: 11.

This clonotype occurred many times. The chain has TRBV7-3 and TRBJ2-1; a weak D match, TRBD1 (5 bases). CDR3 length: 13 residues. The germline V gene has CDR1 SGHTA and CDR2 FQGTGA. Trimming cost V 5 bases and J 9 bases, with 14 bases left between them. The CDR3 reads CASSLNSQGEQFF. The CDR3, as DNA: TGTGCCAGCAGCCTAAATAGCCAGGGTGAGCAGTTCTTC.

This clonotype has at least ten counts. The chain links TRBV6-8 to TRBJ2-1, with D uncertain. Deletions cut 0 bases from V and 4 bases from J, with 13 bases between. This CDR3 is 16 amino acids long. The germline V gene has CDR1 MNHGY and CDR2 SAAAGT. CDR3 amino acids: CASSYSIGDQYNEQFF. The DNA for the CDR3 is TGTGCCAGCAGTTACTCGATTGGAGATCAGTACAATGAGCAGTTCTTC.

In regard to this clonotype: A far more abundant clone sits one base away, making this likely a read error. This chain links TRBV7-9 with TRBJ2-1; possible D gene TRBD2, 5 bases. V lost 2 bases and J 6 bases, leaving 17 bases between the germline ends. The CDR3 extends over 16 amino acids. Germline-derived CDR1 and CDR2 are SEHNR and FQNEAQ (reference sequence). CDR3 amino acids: CASSLSGRTPRNEQFF. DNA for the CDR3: TGTGCCAGCAGCTTAAGCGGCAGGACCCCCCGCAATGAGCAGTTCTTC.

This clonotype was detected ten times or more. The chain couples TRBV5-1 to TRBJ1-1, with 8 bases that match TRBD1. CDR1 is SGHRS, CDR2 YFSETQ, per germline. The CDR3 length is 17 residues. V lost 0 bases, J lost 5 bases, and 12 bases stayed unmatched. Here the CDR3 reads CASSLVGSGGGWTEAFF. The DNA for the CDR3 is TGCGCCAGCAGCTTGGTTGGGTCAGGGGGCGGTTGGACTGAAGCTTTCTTT.

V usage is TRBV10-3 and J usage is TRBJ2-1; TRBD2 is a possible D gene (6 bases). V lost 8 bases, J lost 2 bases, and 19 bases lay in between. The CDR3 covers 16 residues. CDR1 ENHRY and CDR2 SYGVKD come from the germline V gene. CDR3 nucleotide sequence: TGTGCCATCTCATTCTCCCGGGAGTCTGCCTACAATGAGCAGTTCTTC. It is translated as CAISFSRESAYNEQFF.

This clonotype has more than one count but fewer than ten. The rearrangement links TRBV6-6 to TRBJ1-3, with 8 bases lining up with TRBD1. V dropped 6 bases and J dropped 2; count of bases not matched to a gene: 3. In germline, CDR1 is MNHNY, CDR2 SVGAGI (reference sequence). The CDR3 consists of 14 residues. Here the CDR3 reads CASSLQGAGNTIYF. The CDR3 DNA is TGTGCCAGCAGCCTACAGGGGGCTGGAAACACCATATATTTT.